A single sample is the source of the 16 T cell receptor beta chains below, sequenced in a study of early T cells in non-severe SARS-CoV-2 infection. One entry per CDR3 protein, called by TCRdb with MiXCR from the 5' RACE reads. The sample lists 65,000 to 70,000 distinct CDR3 sequences; 11% were seen once. Sequenced input: whole blood. These receptors were taken from an adult who was a healthcare worker with PCR-confirmed SARS-CoV-2 infection or an uninfected control (not recorded which).

The chain has TRBV12-3 or TRBV12-4 and TRBJ2-5; possible D gene TRBD1, 5 bases. V lost 4 bases and J 2 bases, leaving 8 bases between the germline ends. The CDR3 is 13 residues long. CDR3 sequence reads: CASSYQGQETQYF. As DNA, the CDR3 is TGTGCCAGCAGTTACCAGGGACAAGAGACCCAGTACTTC.

The genes are TRBV29-1 and TRBJ2-3; perhaps TRBD2 as D (6 bases). Germline CDR1 is SQVTM and CDR2 is ANQGSEA. Trimming took off 5 bases at V and 4 bases at J, with 19 bases between the two ends. The CDR3 is made up of 15 amino acids. CDR3 nucleotides: TGCAGCGTTTCGGTGGGAGGACCTGGTTCAGATACGCAGTATTTT. This encodes CSVSVGGPGSDTQYF.

This clonotype came up many times. The V and J genes are TRBV2 and TRBJ2-4; TRBD1 matches 8 bases. This CDR3 is 21 amino acids long. In germline, CDR1 is SNHLY, CDR2 FYNNEI. V shed 5 bases and J 0 bases; nucleotides not matched to a gene: 21. In DNA, the CDR3 is TGTGCCAGCAGTATCGGCAGGGGGCGAGCCGGTCCTCACTTAGCCAAAAACATTCAGTACTTC. It codes for CASSIGRGRAGPHLAKNIQYF.

This chain joins TRBV6-5 and TRBJ2-1, with TRBD2 matching 10 bases. The CDR3 is 16 amino acids. Germline CDR1 MNHEY, CDR2 SVGAGI. The ends lost 0 bases at V and 7 bases at J; junction bases unmatched: 6. The CDR3 DNA reads TGTGCCAGCAGTTACTCGTTACTAGCGGGGCATAATGAGCAGTTCTTC. This encodes CASSYSLLAGHNEQFF.

This clonotype was observed a handful of times. The rearrangement links TRBV14 to TRBJ1-2, with no clear D. The V and J ends lost 2 bases and 4 bases respectively, with 5 bases between them. The CDR3 covers 12 residues. Germline CDR1 reads SGHDN; CDR2 reads FVKESK. For the CDR3, the DNA is TGTGCCAGCAGCCAACGGACCTATGGCTACACCTTC. Protein product: CASSQRTYGYTF.

This clonotype was seen repeatedly, ten times or more. The V call is TRBV6-4, the J call TRBJ2-3; D might be TRBD1 or TRBD2, each matching 5 bases. Per germline, CDR1 MRHNA and CDR2 SNTAGT. V lost 2 bases and J 2 bases, leaving 8 bases between the germline ends. The CDR3 is 14 amino acids. DNA of the CDR3: TGTGCCAGCAGTGACAGGGGAGTCACAGATACGCAGTATTTT. This translates into CASSDRGVTDTQYF.

This clonotype has a handful of counts. The V and J genes are TRBV12-3 or TRBV12-4 and TRBJ1-1, with 8 bases lining up with TRBD1. The CDR3 consists of 14 residues. V lost 3 bases and J lost 9; bases outside the gene matches: 9. The chain's CDR3 is CASSFLAGGRQAFF. CDR3 DNA: TGTGCCAGCAGTTTTCTTGCAGGGGGCCGGCAAGCTTTCTTT.

This clonotype showed up many times. V usage is TRBV5-1 and J usage is TRBJ2-1; TRBD2 matches 12 bases. V lost 7 bases, J lost 15 bases, and 5 bases stayed unmatched. The germline V gene has CDR1 SGHRS and CDR2 YFSETQ. The length of the CDR3 is 11 residues. Here the CDR3 reads CASPSGRGAFF. CDR3 nucleotides: TGCGCCAGCCCTAGCGGGAGGGGGGCGTTCTTC.

This clonotype was detected only a few times. This chain connects TRBV7-2 to TRBJ2-1, with D possibly being TRBD1 (5 bases). Germline loops: CDR1 SGHTA, CDR2 FQGNSA. The CDR3 is 12 amino acids. Trimming removed 1 base at V and 7 bases at J, with 5 bases between. The CDR3 reads CASSLDRNEQFF. For the CDR3, the DNA is TGTGCCAGCAGCTTAGACAGGAATGAGCAGTTCTTC.

In its sample, this clonotype was seen many times. This chain uses TRBV7-9 with TRBJ2-2; TRBD1 agrees at 9 bases. The CDR3 sequence is 17 residues long. The germline V gene has CDR1 SEHNR and CDR2 FQNEAQ (reference sequence). The trim removed 4 bases at V and 3 bases at J, leaving 9 bases unmatched. CDR3 nucleotides: TGTGCCAGCAGCTACGGATCCGGGACAGGGTACACCGGGGAGCTGTTTTTT. Encoded protein: CASSYGSGTGYTGELFF.

The chain has TRBV19 and TRBJ1-5; D may be TRBD1 (5 bases). Trimming took off 8 bases at V and 7 bases at J, with 18 bases between the two ends. Germline values: CDR1 LNHDA, CDR2 SQIVND (reference sequence). CDR3 size: 14 residues. As DNA, the CDR3 is TGTGCCAGTCGGATGATGGGGCCGAGACAGCCCCAGCATTTT. It is translated as CASRMMGPRQPQHF. The variable domain in full, completed from reference TRBV19 and TRBJ1-5, reads DGGITQSPKYLFRKEGQNVTLSCEQNLNHDAMYWYRQDPGQGLRLIYYSQIVNDFQKGDIAEGYSVSREKKESFPLTVTSAQKNPTAFYLCASRMMGPRQPQHFGDGTRLSIL.

This clonotype was picked up a small number of times. V and J are TRBV12-3 or TRBV12-4 and TRBJ2-3; D is unresolved. The CDR3 length is 14 residues. With 1 base removed from V and 2 bases from J, the gap between germline ends came to 7 bases. The CDR3 is CASSLGLDTDTQYF. In DNA form, the CDR3 reads TGTGCCAGCAGTTTAGGGCTAGACACAGATACGCAGTATTTT.

In its sample, this clonotype was seen a few times. This chain links TRBV19 with TRBJ2-2; D not resolved. CDR1 is LNHDA, CDR2 SQIVND, per germline (reference sequence). The CDR3 loop spans 15 amino acids. The ends were cut back, 3 bases at V and 4 bases at J, with 12 bases in the middle. CDR3 residues: CASSISILGTGELFF. CDR3 coding DNA: TGTGCCAGTAGTATCTCCATACTCGGCACCGGGGAGCTGTTTTTT.

The chain links TRBV7-9 to TRBJ2-7, with TRBD1 matching 8 bases. The length of the CDR3 is 13 residues. Germline CDR1 SEHNR, CDR2 FQNEAQ (reference sequence). The trim removed 5 bases at V and 9 bases at J, leaving 9 bases unmatched. CDR3 DNA: TGTGCCAGCAGCCCTGGGACAGGTTGGGTGCAGTACTTC. Its translation: CASSPGTGWVQYF.

V and J are TRBV18 and TRBJ2-7; 8 bases line up with TRBD1. The CDR3 is 17 amino acids. Germline values: CDR1 KGHSH, CDR2 LQKENI. V trimming: 6 bases; J trimming: 5 bases; junction bases outside the gene matches: 18. CDR3 in amino acids: CASSQRTGRPQGDEQYF. CDR3 in DNA: TGTGCCAGCTCGCAACGGACAGGGAGACCCCAGGGGGACGAGCAGTACTTC.

Only a few counts were recorded for this clonotype. V usage is TRBV18 and J usage is TRBJ2-7; weak D call: TRBD1 (6 bases). The CDR3 sequence is 14 residues long. From germline, CDR1 is KGHSH and CDR2 LQKENI. V dropped 6 bases and J dropped 0 bases, with 12 bases sitting between them. CDR3 region: CASSATGYSYEQYF. The CDR3, as DNA: TGTGCCAGCTCCGCGACAGGCTACTCCTACGAGCAGTACTTC.